The present entry profiles one T cell receptor (beta chain) with its context. In the source study's methods: Estimation of nucleated cell counts was performed using reference gene primer amplification. The data were produced by immunoSEQ multiplex PCR, yet TCRdb's version contains in-frame clones alone and is incomplete. The V and J calls and the clone size are those of that table, but D and trimming were determined from the DNA. Of 200,000 to 300,000 clones listed, around 86% are singletons. This CDR3 has 14 amino acids. Germline V CDR1 and CDR2: MNHEY, SVGAGI. Between the trimmed V and J ends, which lost 4 bases and 5 bases, there was a span of 11 bases. This entry belongs to a study of blood T cell repertoires in COVID-19. Overall study context: The samples span acute and convalescent COVID-19 from the United States, Italy and Spain. Sources were T cells, B-cell-depleted T cells, or PBMCs; the material itself was cDNA or gDNA.

Material for sequencing was peripheral blood. This sequence was found in a woman aged 25 to 39 who had recovered from COVID-19. This chain links TRBV6-5 with TRBJ1-4; D unresolved. The CDR3, as DNA: TGTGCCAGCAGTTTGGCGGGAAAAAATGAAAAACTGTTTTTT. This gives the protein CASSLAGKNEKLFF.